These T cell receptor beta chains were read from a single sample in a study of blood T cell repertoires in COVID-19. The assay was immunoSEQ multiplex PCR, and TCRdb's table has in-frame clones only and misses some. The sample has about 250,000 clones, roughly 90% seen once. The sequencing sample was made of peripheral blood. These receptor sequences come from a woman in her thirties or forties who had recovered from COVID-19. Each CDR3 is given without its conserved first and last residue. D genes are given only for firm matches.

V gene	J gene	D gene	CDR3 protein
TRBV20-1	TRBJ2-2	-	SASTGSRTGELF
TRBV7-9	TRBJ2-5	TRBD2	ASSLGGGAIETQY
TRBV2	TRBJ2-3	TRBD1	ASSVIGGPTDTQY
TRBV28	TRBJ2-7	TRBD1	ASSRKGARLSEQY
TRBV27	TRBJ2-7	TRBD1	ASSLWTGRGSYEQY
TRBV7-2	TRBJ2-2	-	ASSKGGSGTGELF
TRBV5-1	TRBJ2-2	-	ASSLVRQAKNTGELF
TRBV19	TRBJ1-4	TRBD1	ASSSDRGPPEKLF
TRBV2	TRBJ2-6	-	ASDGTGTYSGANVLT
TRBV7-8	TRBJ1-5	-	ASKTDSNQPQH
TRBV18	TRBJ2-7	-	ASSLRSGEQY
TRBV9	TRBJ2-3	TRBD2	ASSQGLAGFSSTDTQY
TRBV11-2	TRBJ1-3	-	ASSLEGARRGGNTIY
TRBV24-1	TRBJ2-1	-	ATSDLLEQF
TRBV3-1/TRBV3-2	TRBJ1-2	TRBD1	ASSQYLGDRDGYT
TRBV5-1	TRBJ2-7	TRBD1	ASSRKPGQVPNEQY
TRBV2	TRBJ2-7	-	ASSDEGGFSYEQY
TRBV6-6	TRBJ2-1	-	ASTTTPVLAHEQF
TRBV12-3/TRBV12-4	TRBJ2-2	-	ASSQGTGELF
TRBV14	TRBJ1-1	-	ASSQDGGGGEAF
TRBV4-2	TRBJ2-3	-	ASSQEFTRNQY
TRBV6-6	TRBJ2-4	-	ASSYSRQGGFQY
TRBV19	TRBJ2-7	TRBD1	ASSTPTGVAYEQY
TRBV19	TRBJ2-6	-	ASSIGYRAGANVLT
TRBV28	TRBJ1-2	-	ASSLRASRGYT
TRBV6-1	TRBJ2-7	TRBD2	ASSGSRAGSSYEQY